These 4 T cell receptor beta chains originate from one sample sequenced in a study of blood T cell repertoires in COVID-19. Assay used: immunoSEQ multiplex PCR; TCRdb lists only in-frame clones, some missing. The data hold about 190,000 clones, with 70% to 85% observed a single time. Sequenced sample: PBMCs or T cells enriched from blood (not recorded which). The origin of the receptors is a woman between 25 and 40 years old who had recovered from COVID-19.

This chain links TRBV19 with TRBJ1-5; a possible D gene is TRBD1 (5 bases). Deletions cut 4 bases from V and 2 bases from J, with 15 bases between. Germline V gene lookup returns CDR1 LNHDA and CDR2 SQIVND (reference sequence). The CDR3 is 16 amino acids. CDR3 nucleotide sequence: TGTGCCAGTAGTAACGAGCAGGGTCTTCGCAATCAGCCCCAGCATTTT. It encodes CASSNEQGLRNQPQHF.

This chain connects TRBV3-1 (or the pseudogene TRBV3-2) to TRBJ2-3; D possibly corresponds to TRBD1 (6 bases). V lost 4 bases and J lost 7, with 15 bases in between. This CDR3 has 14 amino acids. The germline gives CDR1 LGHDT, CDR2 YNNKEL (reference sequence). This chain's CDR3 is CASSRILQGNTQYF. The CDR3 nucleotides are TGTGCCAGCAGCCGAATCCTACAGGGTAATACGCAGTATTTT.

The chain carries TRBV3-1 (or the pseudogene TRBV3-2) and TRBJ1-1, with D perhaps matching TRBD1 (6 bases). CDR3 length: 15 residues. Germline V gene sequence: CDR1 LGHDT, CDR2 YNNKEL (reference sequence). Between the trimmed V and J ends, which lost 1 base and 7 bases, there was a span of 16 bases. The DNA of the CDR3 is TGTGCCAGCAGCCAAGCCGGGTGGGGGCATAGTGAAGCTTTCTTT. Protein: CASSQAGWGHSEAFF.

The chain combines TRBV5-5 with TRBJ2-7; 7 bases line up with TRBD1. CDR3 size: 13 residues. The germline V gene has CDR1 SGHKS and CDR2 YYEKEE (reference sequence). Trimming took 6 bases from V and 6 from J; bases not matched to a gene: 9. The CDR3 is CASTDREWGEQYF. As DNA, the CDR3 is TGTGCCAGCACCGACAGGGAATGGGGCGAGCAGTACTTC.